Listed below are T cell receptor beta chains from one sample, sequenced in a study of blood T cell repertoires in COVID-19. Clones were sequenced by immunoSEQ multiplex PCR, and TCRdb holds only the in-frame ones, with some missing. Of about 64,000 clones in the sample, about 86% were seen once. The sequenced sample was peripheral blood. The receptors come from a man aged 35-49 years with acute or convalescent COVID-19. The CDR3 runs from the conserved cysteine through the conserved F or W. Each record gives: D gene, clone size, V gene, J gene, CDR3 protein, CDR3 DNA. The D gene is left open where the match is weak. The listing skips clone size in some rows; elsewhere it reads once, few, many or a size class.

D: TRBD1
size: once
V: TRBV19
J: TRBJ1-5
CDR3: CASSQQGGQPQHF
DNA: TGTGCCAGTAGTCAACAGGGGGGACAGCCCCAGCATTTT

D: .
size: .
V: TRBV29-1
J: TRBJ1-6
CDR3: CSVRRDANSPLHF
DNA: TGCAGCGTGAGGCGCGATGCGAATTCACCCCTCCACTTT

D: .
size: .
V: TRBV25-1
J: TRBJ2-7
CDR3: CASSECGRPPTDEQYF
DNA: TGTGCCAGCAGTGAATGCGGGCGGCCCCCAACCGACGAGCAGTACTTC

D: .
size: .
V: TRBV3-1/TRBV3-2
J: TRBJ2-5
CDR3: CASSQVRETQYF
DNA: TGTGCCAGCAGCCAAGTGAGGGAGACCCAGTACTTC

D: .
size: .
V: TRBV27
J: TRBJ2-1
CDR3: CASSYDPGYREQFF
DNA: TGTGCCAGCAGTTACGACCCAGGGTATAGGGAGCAGTTCTTC

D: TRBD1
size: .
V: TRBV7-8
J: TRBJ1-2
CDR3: CASSLVAGGVYGYTF
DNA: TGTGCCAGCAGCTTAGTGGCAGGGGGTGTCTATGGCTACACCTTC

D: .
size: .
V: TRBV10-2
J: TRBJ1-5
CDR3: CASSEGTQSGQPQHF
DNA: TGCGCCAGCAGCGAAGGGACACAAAGTGGGCAGCCCCAGCATTTT

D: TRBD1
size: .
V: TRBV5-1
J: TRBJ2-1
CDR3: CASSLRTGGPNEQFF
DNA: TGCGCCAGCAGCTTAAGGACAGGGGGCCCGAATGAGCAGTTCTTC

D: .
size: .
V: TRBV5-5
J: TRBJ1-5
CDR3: CASSLMGSSNQPQHF
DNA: TGTGCCAGCAGCTTGATGGGGAGTAGCAATCAGCCCCAGCATTTT

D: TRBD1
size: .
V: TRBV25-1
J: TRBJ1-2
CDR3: CASSGQGGVSNYGYTF
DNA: TGTGCCAGCAGTGGACAGGGGGGGGTTTCTAACTATGGCTACACCTTC

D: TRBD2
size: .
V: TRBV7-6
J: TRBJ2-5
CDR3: CASSLVWTSGEGTQYF
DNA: TGTGCCAGCAGCTTAGTTTGGACTAGCGGGGAAGGGACCCAGTACTTC

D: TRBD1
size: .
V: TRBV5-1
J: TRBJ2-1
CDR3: CASSYPGQGLYNEQFF
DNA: TGCGCCAGCAGCTACCCGGGACAGGGGCTTTACAATGAGCAGTTCTTC

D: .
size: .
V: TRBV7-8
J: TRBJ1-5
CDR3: CASSATLLPNQPQHF
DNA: TGTGCCAGCAGCGCCACTCTTCTACCCAATCAGCCCCAGCATTTT

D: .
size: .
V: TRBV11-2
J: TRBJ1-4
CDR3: CASRSNSATNEKLFF
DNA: TGTGCCAGCAGGTCTAACAGTGCAACTAATGAAAAACTGTTTTTT

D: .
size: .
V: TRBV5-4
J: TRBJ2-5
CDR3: CASSLEQWETQYF
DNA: TGTGCCAGCAGCTTGGAACAGTGGGAGACCCAGTACTTC

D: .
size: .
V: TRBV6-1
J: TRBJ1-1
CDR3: CASSELVTAEAFF
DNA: TGTGCCAGCAGTGAGCTAGTGACAGCTGAAGCTTTCTTT

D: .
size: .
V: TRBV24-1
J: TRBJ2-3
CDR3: CATSGSGADTQYF
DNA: TGTGCCACCAGTGGTTCAGGGGCAGATACGCAGTATTTT

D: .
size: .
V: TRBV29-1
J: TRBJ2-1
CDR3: CSVETSGQFF
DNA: TGCAGCGTAGAGACGTCAGGGCAGTTCTTC

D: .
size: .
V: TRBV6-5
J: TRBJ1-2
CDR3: CASRAPGLLGYGYTF
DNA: TGTGCCAGCAGAGCGCCGGGACTTTTGGGCTATGGCTACACCTTC

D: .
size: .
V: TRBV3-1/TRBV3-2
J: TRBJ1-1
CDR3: CASSQAGQMNTEAFF
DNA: TGTGCCAGCAGCCAAGCAGGACAGATGAACACTGAAGCTTTCTTT

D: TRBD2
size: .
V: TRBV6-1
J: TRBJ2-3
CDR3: CASSGQRGVRVDTQYF
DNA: TGTGCCAGCAGTGGGCAACGGGGGGTGAGGGTAGATACGCAGTATTTT

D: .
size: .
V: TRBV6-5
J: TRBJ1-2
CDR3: CASKKEGGNYGYTF
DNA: TGTGCCAGCAAAAAAGAGGGGGGGAACTATGGCTACACCTTC

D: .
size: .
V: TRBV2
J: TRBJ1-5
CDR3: CASLPGDGNQPQHF
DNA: TGTGCCAGCCTTCCAGGGGATGGCAATCAGCCCCAGCATTTT

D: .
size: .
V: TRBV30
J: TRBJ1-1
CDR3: CAWSVREEAFF
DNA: TGTGCCTGGAGTGTAAGGGAGGAAGCTTTCTTT

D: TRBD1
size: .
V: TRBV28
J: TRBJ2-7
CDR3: CASSSISGTGNEQYF
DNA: TGTGCCAGCAGTTCAATATCCGGGACAGGGAACGAGCAGTACTTC

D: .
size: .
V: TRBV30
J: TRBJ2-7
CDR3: CAWQGRVGSSYEQYF
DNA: TGTGCCTGGCAGGGGAGAGTAGGGAGCTCCTACGAGCAGTACTTC

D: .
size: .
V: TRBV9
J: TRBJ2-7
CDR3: CASSRGGRAYEQYF
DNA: TGTGCCAGCAGCAGGGGGGGGCGTGCCTACGAGCAGTACTTC

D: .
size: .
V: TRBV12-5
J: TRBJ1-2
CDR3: CASGSPDSPGGYTF
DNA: TGTGCTAGTGGTTCTCCGGACAGCCCCGGGGGCTACACCTTC

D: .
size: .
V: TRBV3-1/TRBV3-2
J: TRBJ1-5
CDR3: CASSQDSRSNQPQHF
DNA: TGTGCCAGCAGCCAAGACTCTCGTAGCAATCAGCCCCAGCATTTT

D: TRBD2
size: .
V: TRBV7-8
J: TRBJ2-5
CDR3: CASDSRTSGIETQYF
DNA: TGTGCCAGCGATTCTAGGACTAGCGGGATAGAGACCCAGTACTTC

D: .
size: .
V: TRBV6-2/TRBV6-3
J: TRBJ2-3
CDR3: CASSYSAGITRLGTQYF
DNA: TGTGCCAGCAGTTACTCTGCAGGTATCACCCGCTTGGGTACGCAGTATTTT

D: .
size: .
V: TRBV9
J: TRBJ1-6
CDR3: CASSPLMFSDNSPLHF
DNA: TGTGCCAGCAGCCCCCTTATGTTTTCGGATAATTCACCCCTCCACTTT

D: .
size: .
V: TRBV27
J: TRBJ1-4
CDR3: CASRRGGLNEKLFF
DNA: TGTGCCAGCAGGCGGGGCGGGCTTAATGAAAAACTGTTTTTT

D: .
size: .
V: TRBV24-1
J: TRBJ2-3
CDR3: CATSDLGQNTDTQYF
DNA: TGTGCCACCAGTGATTTAGGACAGAACACAGATACGCAGTATTTT

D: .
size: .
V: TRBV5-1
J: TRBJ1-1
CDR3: CASSLAGQNTEAFF
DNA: TGCGCCAGCAGCTTGGCCGGACAGAACACTGAAGCTTTCTTT

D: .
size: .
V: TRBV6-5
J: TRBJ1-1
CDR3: CAGGSGGTEAFF
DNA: TGTGCCGGTGGCTCGGGGGGAACTGAAGCTTTCTTT

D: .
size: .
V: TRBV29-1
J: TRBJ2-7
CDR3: CSVDLMRRPGEQYF
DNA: TGCAGCGTTGACCTCATGCGGAGGCCGGGCGAGCAGTACTTC

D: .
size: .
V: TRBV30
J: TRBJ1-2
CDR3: CAWSVGGEVYGYTF
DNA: TGTGCCTGGAGTGTAGGGGGAGAGGTCTATGGCTACACCTTC

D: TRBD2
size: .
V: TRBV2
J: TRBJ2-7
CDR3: CASSLTSGGTYEQYF
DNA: TGTGCCAGCAGTCTAACTAGCGGGGGCACCTACGAGCAGTACTTC

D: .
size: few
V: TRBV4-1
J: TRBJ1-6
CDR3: CASETVYLHNSPLHF
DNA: TGCGCCAGCGAGACAGTTTACCTCCATAATTCACCCCTCCACTTT

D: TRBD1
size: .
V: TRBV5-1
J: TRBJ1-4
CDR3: CASSFGGQGANEKLFF
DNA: TGCGCCAGCAGCTTCGGGGGACAGGGAGCTAATGAAAAACTGTTTTTT

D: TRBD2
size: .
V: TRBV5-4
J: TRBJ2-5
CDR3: CASSTGTSGQETQYF
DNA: TGTGCCAGCAGCACCGGGACTAGCGGCCAAGAGACCCAGTACTTC

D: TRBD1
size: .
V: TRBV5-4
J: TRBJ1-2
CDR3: CASLDRVYGYTF
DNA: TGTGCCAGCCTCGACAGGGTCTATGGCTACACCTTC

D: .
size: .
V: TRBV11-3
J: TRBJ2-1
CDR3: CASSLGQTYNEQFF
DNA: TGTGCCAGCAGCTTAGGGCAGACCTACAATGAGCAGTTCTTC